Described below is a single T cell receptor beta chain sequence and its context. The antigen is unknown. This sample was taken from a study of T cells in Graves' hyperthyroidism and ophthalmopathy. Study-wide points: Onset of ophthalmopathy came a median roughly 6 months after the model predicted it. Peripheral blood also featured most of the thyroid clonotypes expanded above 0.001.

Clinical symptoms, serum thyroxine, TRAb, thyroid ultrasound and orbital computed tomography established diagnosis. RNA transcripts provided the source from which TCR beta CDR3 regions were amplified. Researchers ran a first-round RT-PCR on the TCR CDR3 using the HTBI primer set. TCRdb used MiXCR to reprocess the multiplex PCR reads, holding one entry per CDR3 protein. The sample records some 500,000 distinct CDR3 sequences, approximately 15% being singletons. Sequenced sample: blood. This TCR was recovered from a woman between 18 and 30 years old with Graves' hyperthyroidism.

The CDR3 loop is CASSLNRGTSRELAGGNEQFF. The CDR3, as DNA: TGCGCCAGCAGCTTGAACCGCGGCACCTCCCGGGAACTAGCGGGAGGGAATGAGCAGTTCTTC. This chain joins TRBV5-1 and TRBJ2-1; 13 bases line up with TRBD2. In germline, CDR1 is SGHRS, CDR2 YFSETQ. This CDR3 comprises 21 residues. Trimming cost V 1 base and J 7 bases; bases outside gene matches: 20. Drawing the rest from reference TRBV5-1 and TRBJ2-1, the complete variable domain is KAGVTQTPRYLIKTRGQQVTLSCSPISGHRSVSWYQQTPGQGLQFLFEYFSETQRNKGNFPGRFSGRQFSNSRSEMNVSTLELGDSALYLCASSLNRGTSRELAGGNEQFFGPGTRLTVL.